These T cell receptor beta chains were read from a single sample in a study of response to subunit inactivated influenza vaccine. Via MiXCR, TCRdb re-called the RT-PCR reads, giving one row per CDR3 protein. This sample has over 300,000 distinct CDR3 sequences; about a fifth occur once, and the top ten carry about 10%. The specimen comprised PBMCs from blood, sampled approximately 20 months after vaccination. The source is a man aged 45 to 75 who received an inactivated influenza vaccine. Each CDR3 is given with its conserved first and last residue. Fields, in order: V gene, clone size, D gene, J gene, CDR3 protein, CDR3 DNA. A D gene is named only where the DNA matches it firmly. Part of the rows lack a size; the others show once, few, many or a class for expanded clones.

v_call: TRBV7-9; clone_size: few; d_call: TRBD1; j_call: TRBJ1-1; cdr3_aa: CASSLARQGATEAFF; cdr3_nt: TGTGCCAGCAGCTTAGCGAGGCAGGGGGCCACTGAAGCTTTCTTT
v_call: TRBV5-1; clone_size: NA; d_call: TRBD2; j_call: TRBJ2-2; cdr3_aa: CASSEAGANTGELFF; cdr3_nt: TGCGCCAGCAGCGAAGCGGGAGCGAACACCGGGGAGCTGTTTTTT
v_call: TRBV9; clone_size: few; d_call: NA; j_call: TRBJ2-1; cdr3_aa: CASSGGYNEQFF; cdr3_nt: TGTGCCAGCAGCGGGGGGTACAATGAGCAGTTCTTC
v_call: TRBV6-2/TRBV6-3; clone_size: few; d_call: TRBD2; j_call: TRBJ2-3; cdr3_aa: CASSSYLAGDPDTQYF; cdr3_nt: TGTGCCAGCAGTTCCTATCTAGCGGGGGACCCAGATACGCAGTATTTT
v_call: TRBV6-2/TRBV6-3; clone_size: NA; d_call: TRBD1; j_call: TRBJ2-2; cdr3_aa: CASSYSMTGHEVNTGELFF; cdr3_nt: TGTGCCAGCAGTTACTCGATGACAGGGCATGAAGTGAACACCGGGGAGCTGTTTTTT
v_call: TRBV24-1; clone_size: few; d_call: NA; j_call: TRBJ2-2; cdr3_aa: CATSAPDANTGELFF; cdr3_nt: TGTGCCACCAGTGCACCTGACGCGAACACCGGGGAGCTGTTTTTT
v_call: TRBV5-1; clone_size: few; d_call: NA; j_call: TRBJ2-7; cdr3_aa: CASSYLGGGRYEQYF; cdr3_nt: TGCGCCAGCAGCTATCTCGGTGGGGGTCGCTACGAGCAGTACTTC
v_call: TRBV19; clone_size: NA; d_call: NA; j_call: TRBJ1-1; cdr3_aa: CASSQKNTEAFF; cdr3_nt: TGTGCCAGTAGTCAGAAAAACACTGAAGCTTTCTTT
v_call: TRBV18; clone_size: few; d_call: NA; j_call: TRBJ1-6; cdr3_aa: CASSLTKAGGLRTDSPLHF; cdr3_nt: TGTGCCAGCTCATTAACGAAGGCGGGAGGCCTGAGGACTGATTCACCCCTCCACTTT
v_call: TRBV3-1; clone_size: NA; d_call: TRBD1; j_call: TRBJ1-4; cdr3_aa: CASSQTGTGGEKLFF; cdr3_nt: TGTGCCAGCAGCCAAACCGGGACAGGCGGTGAAAAACTGTTTTTT
v_call: TRBV4-1; clone_size: NA; d_call: TRBD2; j_call: TRBJ2-1; cdr3_aa: CASSQVGGRSSYNEQFF; cdr3_nt: TGCGCCAGCAGCCAAGTAGGCGGGAGGAGCTCCTACAATGAGCAGTTCTTC
v_call: TRBV4-3; clone_size: NA; d_call: NA; j_call: TRBJ1-2; cdr3_aa: CASSQVGQNYGYTF; cdr3_nt: TGCGCCAGCAGCCAAGTCGGACAGAACTATGGCTACACCTTC
v_call: TRBV28; clone_size: few; d_call: TRBD1; j_call: TRBJ1-4; cdr3_aa: CASNPLDRDLEKLFF; cdr3_nt: TGTGCCAGCAATCCCCTGGACAGGGATCTTGAAAAACTGTTTTTT
v_call: TRBV28; clone_size: many; d_call: NA; j_call: TRBJ1-2; cdr3_aa: CASSTVRRDVYGYTF; cdr3_nt: TGTGCCAGCAGTACCGTACGCAGGGATGTGTATGGCTACACCTTC
v_call: TRBV7-9; clone_size: few; d_call: NA; j_call: TRBJ2-7; cdr3_aa: CASSYGLGEQYF; cdr3_nt: TGTGCCAGCAGCTACGGGCTGGGCGAGCAGTACTTC
v_call: TRBV7-2; clone_size: few; d_call: NA; j_call: TRBJ2-3; cdr3_aa: CASSPLPRRGDTQYF; cdr3_nt: TGTGCCAGCAGCCCCCTCCCCCGGCGGGGTGATACGCAGTATTTT
v_call: TRBV12-3/TRBV12-4; clone_size: few; d_call: NA; j_call: TRBJ2-5; cdr3_aa: CASTLWGVQETQYF; cdr3_nt: TGTGCCAGCACTCTATGGGGGGTCCAAGAGACCCAGTACTTC
v_call: TRBV19; clone_size: NA; d_call: TRBD2; j_call: TRBJ2-3; cdr3_aa: CASSTSGGPSTDTQYF; cdr3_nt: TGTGCCAGTAGTACGAGCGGGGGACCTAGCACAGATACGCAGTATTTT
v_call: TRBV6-5; clone_size: NA; d_call: TRBD1; j_call: TRBJ2-3; cdr3_aa: CASSMTGRDTQYF; cdr3_nt: TGTGCCAGCAGTATGACAGGGCGAGATACGCAGTATTTT
v_call: TRBV25-1; clone_size: NA; d_call: TRBD2; j_call: TRBJ2-1; cdr3_aa: CASRNPTTSGENEQFF; cdr3_nt: TGTGCCAGCCGCAACCCAACAACTAGCGGGGAAAACGAGCAGTTCTTC
v_call: TRBV18; clone_size: NA; d_call: NA; j_call: TRBJ1-1; cdr3_aa: CASSTGEDKAFF; cdr3_nt: TGTGCCAGCTCCACGGGGGAGGATAAGGCTTTCTTT
v_call: TRBV6-1; clone_size: NA; d_call: NA; j_call: TRBJ2-7; cdr3_aa: CASSSSRVEQYF; cdr3_nt: TGTGCCAGCAGTTCTTCCAGGGTTGAGCAGTACTTC
v_call: TRBV11-2; clone_size: NA; d_call: TRBD1; j_call: TRBJ1-5; cdr3_aa: CASSSDLGQGAGWEHHPQHF; cdr3_nt: TGTGCCAGCAGCTCCGACCTAGGACAGGGGGCAGGTTGGGAACATCACCCCCAGCATTTT
v_call: TRBV28; clone_size: NA; d_call: TRBD1; j_call: TRBJ1-2; cdr3_aa: CASSSPKRQGWYGYTF; cdr3_nt: TGTGCCAGCAGTTCACCGAAGAGACAGGGGTGGTATGGCTACACCTTC
v_call: TRBV4-2; clone_size: few; d_call: TRBD2; j_call: TRBJ2-1; cdr3_aa: CASSQDIAGPPYNEQFF; cdr3_nt: TGTGCCAGCAGCCAAGATATAGCGGGGCCGCCTTACAATGAGCAGTTCTTC
v_call: TRBV18; clone_size: NA; d_call: TRBD1; j_call: TRBJ2-2; cdr3_aa: CASSLGQSANTGELFF; cdr3_nt: TGTGCCAGCTCACTGGGACAGTCCGCAAACACCGGGGAGCTGTTTTTT
v_call: TRBV3-1; clone_size: NA; d_call: NA; j_call: TRBJ1-5; cdr3_aa: CASSQGPTGYQPQHF; cdr3_nt: TGTGCCAGCAGCCAGGGGCCCACAGGGTATCAGCCCCAGCATTTT
v_call: TRBV7-7; clone_size: few; d_call: NA; j_call: TRBJ2-7; cdr3_aa: CASSRDQSYEQYF; cdr3_nt: TGTGCCAGCAGTCGTGATCAGTCCTACGAGCAGTACTTC
v_call: TRBV4-2; clone_size: NA; d_call: NA; j_call: TRBJ2-5; cdr3_aa: CASSPVVLSQETQYF; cdr3_nt: TGTGCCAGCAGCCCAGTAGTCTTATCTCAAGAGACCCAGTACTTC
v_call: TRBV10-3; clone_size: NA; d_call: TRBD2; j_call: TRBJ2-2; cdr3_aa: CAISDFRLAGAGELFF; cdr3_nt: TGTGCCATCAGTGATTTTCGACTAGCGGGAGCCGGGGAGCTGTTTTTT
v_call: TRBV11-2; clone_size: few; d_call: NA; j_call: TRBJ2-3; cdr3_aa: CASSLGWTQYF; cdr3_nt: TGTGCCAGTAGCCTAGGGTGGACGCAGTATTTT
v_call: TRBV20-1; clone_size: NA; d_call: NA; j_call: TRBJ2-4; cdr3_aa: CSAGPGPVLNIQYF; cdr3_nt: TGCAGTGCTGGACCGGGGCCGGTTTTAAACATTCAGTACTTC
v_call: TRBV5-1; clone_size: many; d_call: TRBD1; j_call: TRBJ2-1; cdr3_aa: CASSSGQGNEQFF; cdr3_nt: TGTGCCAGCAGCTCGGGACAGGGTAATGAGCAGTTCTTC
v_call: TRBV29-1; clone_size: NA; d_call: TRBD1; j_call: TRBJ2-1; cdr3_aa: CSVEEWTGGNEQFF; cdr3_nt: TGCAGCGTTGAAGAATGGACAGGGGGCAATGAGCAGTTCTTC
v_call: TRBV6-2/TRBV6-3; clone_size: NA; d_call: TRBD1; j_call: TRBJ2-2; cdr3_aa: CATRTGITGELFF; cdr3_nt: TGTGCCACCCGGACAGGGATAACCGGGGAGCTGTTTTTT
v_call: TRBV6-1; clone_size: few; d_call: NA; j_call: TRBJ1-1; cdr3_aa: CASRGAGNTEAFF; cdr3_nt: TGTGCCAGCAGAGGGGCTGGGAACACTGAAGCTTTCTTT
v_call: TRBV29-1; clone_size: many; d_call: NA; j_call: TRBJ2-3; cdr3_aa: CSVRGTDTQYF; cdr3_nt: TGCAGCGTCCGGGGGACAGATACGCAGTATTTT
v_call: TRBV7-6; clone_size: many; d_call: NA; j_call: TRBJ2-7; cdr3_aa: CASSPAGVYEQYF; cdr3_nt: TGTGCCAGCAGCCCTGCCGGCGTCTACGAGCAGTACTTC
v_call: TRBV29-1; clone_size: NA; d_call: NA; j_call: TRBJ2-3; cdr3_aa: CSARRVAAPSDGQYF; cdr3_nt: TGCAGCGCCCGGAGGGTCGCTGCCCCATCGGATGGGCAGTATTTT
v_call: TRBV12-3/TRBV12-4; clone_size: NA; d_call: TRBD2; j_call: TRBJ2-5; cdr3_aa: CASSPIAGPEEETQYF; cdr3_nt: TGTGCCAGCAGTCCAATAGCGGGCCCAGAGGAAGAGACCCAGTACTTC
v_call: TRBV12-3/TRBV12-4; clone_size: NA; d_call: TRBD1; j_call: TRBJ2-5; cdr3_aa: CASSLDGTGQETQYF; cdr3_nt: TGTGCCAGCAGTTTGGACGGGACAGGCCAAGAGACCCAGTACTTC
v_call: TRBV29-1; clone_size: many; d_call: TRBD1; j_call: TRBJ1-1; cdr3_aa: CSVEAGQGDRVNTEAFF; cdr3_nt: TGCAGCGTTGAAGCTGGGCAGGGGGACAGGGTGAACACTGAAGCTTTCTTT
v_call: TRBV5-4; clone_size: few; d_call: TRBD1; j_call: TRBJ1-3; cdr3_aa: CASSSGQSLSGNTIYF; cdr3_nt: TGTGCCAGCAGCTCGGGACAGTCCCTCTCTGGAAACACCATATATTTT
v_call: TRBV29-1; clone_size: few; d_call: NA; j_call: TRBJ2-5; cdr3_aa: CSVLTLGAPSKTQYF; cdr3_nt: TGCAGCGTTCTAACTCTAGGAGCTCCAAGTAAGACCCAGTACTTC
v_call: TRBV5-5; clone_size: few; d_call: NA; j_call: TRBJ2-2; cdr3_aa: CASVDSNTGELFF; cdr3_nt: TGTGCCAGTGTTGACAGCAACACCGGGGAGCTGTTTTTT
v_call: TRBV28; clone_size: medium-sized; d_call: NA; j_call: TRBJ1-5; cdr3_aa: CASSLHQGSQPQHF; cdr3_nt: TGTGCCAGCAGTTTGCACCAGGGGTCGCAGCCCCAGCATTTT
v_call: TRBV18; clone_size: few; d_call: NA; j_call: TRBJ2-7; cdr3_aa: CASSPFLGRTGSYEQYF; cdr3_nt: TGTGCCAGCTCACCATTCTTAGGCCGCACGGGCTCCTACGAGCAGTACTTC
v_call: TRBV12-3/TRBV12-4; clone_size: NA; d_call: TRBD1; j_call: TRBJ2-5; cdr3_aa: CASSLIGTAQETQYF; cdr3_nt: TGTGCCAGCAGTTTAATCGGGACAGCGCAAGAGACCCAGTACTTC
v_call: TRBV5-1; clone_size: NA; d_call: TRBD2; j_call: TRBJ2-4; cdr3_aa: CASSGASGRSKNIQYF; cdr3_nt: TGCGCCAGCAGCGGGGCGAGCGGGAGGTCCAAAAATATTCAGTACTTC
v_call: TRBV19; clone_size: few; d_call: TRBD2; j_call: TRBJ2-1; cdr3_aa: CASSIRLAGGWNEQFF; cdr3_nt: TGTGCCAGTAGTATTCGGCTAGCGGGAGGGTGGAATGAGCAGTTCTTC
v_call: TRBV20-1; clone_size: NA; d_call: NA; j_call: TRBJ2-7; cdr3_aa: CSASPDNPYEQYF; cdr3_nt: TGCAGTGCTAGTCCGGACAATCCCTACGAGCAGTACTTC
v_call: TRBV19; clone_size: NA; d_call: NA; j_call: TRBJ1-2; cdr3_aa: CASRSRGGNYGYTF; cdr3_nt: TGTGCCAGTAGATCCCGAGGCGGGAACTATGGCTACACCTTC
v_call: TRBV7-9; clone_size: NA; d_call: NA; j_call: TRBJ1-1; cdr3_aa: CASSLNTGWSEAFF; cdr3_nt: TGTGCCAGCAGCCTAAATACAGGGTGGTCTGAAGCTTTCTTT
v_call: TRBV7-9; clone_size: many; d_call: NA; j_call: TRBJ1-3; cdr3_aa: CASSLDSRDTDF; cdr3_nt: TGTGCCAGCAGCTTAGACTCCCGGGACACGGATTTT
v_call: TRBV6-5; clone_size: NA; d_call: NA; j_call: TRBJ2-1; cdr3_aa: CASSYSRKSYNEQFF; cdr3_nt: TGTGCCAGCAGTTATAGCAGAAAATCCTACAATGAGCAGTTCTTC
v_call: TRBV9; clone_size: NA; d_call: NA; j_call: TRBJ2-5; cdr3_aa: CASSVEPMPTETQYF; cdr3_nt: TGTGCCAGCAGCGTAGAACCGATGCCAACGGAGACCCAGTACTTC